Listed here are 27 T cell receptor beta chains from one sample, sequenced in a study of T cell repertoires in ileal Crohn's disease. Clones were read by immunoSEQ multiplex PCR, and TCRdb kept only the in-frame ones, dropping some. The sample yields roughly 29,000 clones, around three quarters seen once. The sequencing sample was made of ileal tissue. Receptor source: an adult with Crohn's disease.

The rearrangement links TRBV6-1 to TRBJ2-3, with a weak D call TRBD2 (6 bases). The length of the CDR3 is 15 residues. V dropped 3 bases and J dropped 5 bases, with 15 bases sitting between them. From germline, CDR1 is MNHNS and CDR2 SASEGT. CDR3 loop: CASSDRDFGLDTQYF. The DNA of the CDR3 is TGTGCCAGCAGTGATCGGGACTTTGGACTAGATACGCAGTATTTT.

This sequence joins TRBV15 and TRBJ1-5; D unclear. The CDR3 contains 12 residues. The V end was cut by 0 bases, the J end by 16 bases, with 13 bases between. Germline CDR1 is LNHNV and CDR2 is YYDKDF (reference sequence). CDR3 nucleotides: TGTGCCACCAGCAGAGAGCCCGGTATATTACATTTT. This encodes CATSREPGILHF.

The chain joins TRBV7-8 to TRBJ1-5, with D possibly being TRBD1 (5 bases). V lost 5 bases and J lost 0, with 11 bases in between. The CDR3 extends over 15 amino acids. Germline values: CDR1 SGHVS, CDR2 FQNEAQ. This CDR3 reads CASSKTDNSNQPQHF. Here the CDR3 DNA reads TGTGCCAGCAGCAAAACGGACAATAGCAATCAGCCCCAGCATTTT.

This clone appeared a few times. This chain connects TRBV5-6 to TRBJ2-7; perhaps TRBD2 as D (6 bases). The V end lost 0 bases, the J end lost 7 bases, and 11 bases lay between the germline ends. The germline V gene has CDR1 SGHDT and CDR2 YYEEEE. This CDR3 has 13 residues. The CDR3 region is CASSLGGAREQYF. Here the CDR3 DNA reads TGTGCCAGCAGCTTGGGCGGGGCGAGAGAGCAGTACTTC.

The chain links TRBV7-2 to TRBJ1-1; 8 bases map to TRBD1. CDR1 SGHTA and CDR2 FQGNSA come from the germline V gene. The CDR3 is made up of 15 amino acids. V gave up 2 bases and J gave up 6 bases; unmatched junction bases: 8. CDR3 nucleotide sequence: TGTGCCAGCAGCTTAATAGTGACAGGGGAGTCTGAAGCTTTCTTT. It encodes CASSLIVTGESEAFF.

This clone was detected a few times. The rearrangement uses TRBV9 and TRBJ2-1; 7 nucleotides agree with TRBD1. CDR1 SGDLS and CDR2 YYNGEE come from the germline V gene. CDR3 size: 16 residues. V lost 3 bases to trimming and J lost 3 bases; unmatched junction nucleotides: 9. CDR3 protein: CASSAGTDFNYNEQFF. As DNA, the CDR3 is TGTGCCAGCAGCGCCGGGACAGATTTTAACTACAATGAGCAGTTCTTC. Filled out from reference TRBV9 and TRBJ2-1, the complete variable domain reads DSGVTQTPKHLITATGQRVTLRCSPRSGDLSVYWYQQSLDQGLQFLIQYYNGEERAKGNILERFSAQQFPDLHSELNLSSLELGDSALYFCASSAGTDFNYNEQFFGPGTRLTVL.

In this sample, this clone turned up once. This rearrangement joins TRBV7-6 to TRBJ2-5; D might be TRBD1 (6 bases). The J call may be wrong; the DNA end is better matched by TRBJ2-7. Germline V lookup: CDR1 SGHVS, CDR2 FNYEAQ. CDR3 length equals 14 residues. The CDR3 nucleotides are TGTGCCAGCAGCTTAGCCCTAGGACAGTACGAGCAGTACTTC. It codes for CASSLALGQYEQYF.

This chain links TRBV30 with TRBJ2-1, with TRBD2 as a possible D gene (6 bases). Germline-derived CDR1 and CDR2 are GTSNPN and SVGIG (reference sequence). V lost 6 bases to trimming and J lost 1 base, with 13 bases between them. The CDR3 totals 14 residues. For the CDR3, the DNA is TGTGCCTGTAAACTAGCCGGTTCCTACAATGAGCAGTTCTTC. It codes for CACKLAGSYNEQFF.

The chain links TRBV19 to TRBJ1-4; D is possibly TRBD1 (5 bases). Germline CDR1 is LNHDA and CDR2 is SQIVND (reference sequence). The length of the CDR3 is 15 residues. Between the trimmed V and J ends, which lost 8 bases and 6 bases, there was a span of 19 bases. This CDR3 reads CASAQSGRSYEKLFF. As DNA, the CDR3 is TGTGCCAGTGCTCAATCAGGGCGGTCGTATGAAAAACTGTTTTTT. Filled out from reference TRBV19 and TRBJ1-4, the complete variable domain reads DGGITQSPKYLFRKEGQNVTLSCEQNLNHDAMYWYRQDPGQGLRLIYYSQIVNDFQKGDIAEGYSVSREKKESFPLTVTSAQKNPTAFYLCASAQSGRSYEKLFFGSGTQLSVL.

V usage is TRBV11-2 and J usage is TRBJ2-7, with D perhaps matching TRBD1 (6 bases). CDR3 length: 15 residues. The V end lost 4 bases, the J end lost 1 base, and 14 bases lay between the germline ends. Germline CDR1 reads SGHAT; CDR2 reads FQNNGV. CDR3 residues: CASSWTDTGSYEQYF. In nucleotides, the CDR3 is TGTGCCAGCAGCTGGACCGATACAGGGTCCTACGAGCAGTACTTC.

This chain uses TRBV14 with TRBJ1-6; 8 nucleotides agree with TRBD1. The germline V gene encodes CDR1 SGHDN and CDR2 FVKESK. The CDR3 loop spans 16 amino acids. After removal of 4 bases from V and 7 bases from J, the junction contained 9 bases not matched to a gene. CDR3 nucleotides: TGTGCCAGCAGCCCCCCAGGACAGGGCGCAAATTCACCCCTCCACTTT. Its translation is CASSPPGQGANSPLHF.

The count of this clone is one. CDR3 region: CATRRDSQNYNEQFF. CDR3 DNA: TGTGCCACCAGAAGGGACTCCCAAAATTACAATGAGCAGTTCTTC. The chain is built from TRBV15 and TRBJ2-1; D might be TRBD2 (6 bases). Germline assignment: CDR1 LNHNV and CDR2 YYDKDF (reference sequence). V was pared by 6 bases and J by 4 bases, with 16 bases between. The length of the CDR3 is 15 residues.

The chain employs TRBV4-3 and TRBJ1-6, with 9 bases lining up with TRBD1. The V gene's germline CDR1 is LGHNA and CDR2 YSLEER. The CDR3 contains 14 residues. V shed 4 bases and J 13 bases; nucleotides not matched to a gene: 8. The chain's CDR3 is CASSLSGQGRPLHF. In DNA, the CDR3 is TGCGCCAGCAGCCTCTCGGGACAGGGTCGGCCCCTCCACTTT.

V usage is TRBV4-1 and J usage is TRBJ2-7; TRBD2 agrees at 8 bases. From germline, CDR1 is MGHRA and CDR2 YSYEKL. This CDR3 region has 16 residues. J lost 1 base, V lost 3 bases, and 8 bases had no gene match. The chain's CDR3 is CASSHLASGRSYEQYF. The CDR3 DNA is TGCGCCAGCAGCCACCTAGCTAGCGGGCGATCCTACGAGCAGTACTTC.

This clone was observed a handful of times. CDR3 DNA sequence: TGCGCCAGCTGTCGGGTGGGGGGGAGCACAGATACGCAGTATTTT. Its protein product is CASCRVGGSTDTQYF. The chain couples TRBV5-1 to TRBJ2-3; TRBD2 aligns across 7 bases. The trim removed 7 bases at V and 0 bases at J, leaving 8 bases unmatched. CDR3 length: 15 amino acids. Germline-derived CDR1 and CDR2 are SGHRS and YFSETQ.

DNA for the CDR3: TGTGCCATCAGTGAGTCCGGCACAGGGAAGGAAGGAGGCTACACCTTC. This codes for CAISESGTGKEGGYTF. The chain carries TRBV10-3 and TRBJ1-2; possible D gene TRBD1, 6 bases. Germline CDR1 reads ENHRY; CDR2 reads SYGVKD. The CDR3 covers 16 residues. Trimming shortened V by 0 bases and J by 8 bases, and 19 bases separated the two germline ends.

The chain is built from TRBV7-8 and TRBJ2-7; a weak D match, TRBD2 (5 bases). The germline V gene has CDR1 SGHVS and CDR2 FQNEAQ. The CDR3 loop spans 16 amino acids. Trimming cost V 10 bases and J 0 bases, with 22 bases left between them. The DNA of the CDR3 is TGTGCCACCTCCCCCCGGACTCCGATGCTCTCCTACGAGCAGTACTTC. The encoded protein is CATSPRTPMLSYEQYF.

The chain employs TRBV9 and TRBJ2-1; D possibly corresponds to TRBD2 (5 bases). Looked up from germline, CDR1 is SGDLS and CDR2 is YYNGEE. Trimming shortened V by 0 bases and J by 2 bases, and 12 bases separated the two germline ends. The CDR3 length is 16 residues. CDR3: CASSVAGLTAYNEQFF. In nucleotides, the CDR3 is TGTGCCAGCAGCGTAGCAGGACTCACGGCCTACAATGAGCAGTTCTTC.

V gene TRBV19 combines with J gene TRBJ1-5; TRBD1 is a possible D gene (5 bases). Trimming left V 2 bases short and J 3 bases short, with 11 bases between. CDR1 and CDR2 (germline): LNHDA, SQIVND (reference sequence). CDR3 length: 15 amino acids. The CDR3 loop is CASSIRTGFNQPQHF. CDR3 DNA: TGTGCCAGTAGTATACGTACAGGATTCAATCAGCCCCAGCATTTT.

This chain links TRBV7-3 with TRBJ1-1; no clear D gene. Between the trimmed V and J ends, which lost 3 bases and 2 bases, there was a span of 16 bases. In germline, CDR1 is SGHTA, CDR2 FQGTGA. The CDR3 has 16 amino acids. The CDR3 coding sequence is TGTGCCAGCAGCTTTTCTCAGGTCGTGGGTAACACTGAAGCTTTCTTT. It is translated as CASSFSQVVGNTEAFF.

This chain joins TRBV7-3 and TRBJ2-5; D is ambiguous. V gave up 0 bases and J gave up 4 bases, with 3 bases separating them. Germline CDR1 is SGHTA and CDR2 is FQGTGA. The CDR3 length is 12 residues. CDR3 sequence (DNA): TGTGCCAGCAGCTTAACCCGAGAGACCCAGTACTTC. Residues: CASSLTRETQYF.

This chain uses TRBV18 with TRBJ1-1, with 10 bases fitting TRBD1. With V trimmed by 2 bases and J by 5 bases, 11 bases remained unmatched. The CDR3 has 17 amino acids. Germline CDR1 KGHSH, CDR2 LQKENI. CDR3 residues: CASSPELRQGAGTEAFF. DNA for the CDR3: TGTGCCAGCTCACCAGAACTTCGACAGGGGGCAGGAACTGAAGCTTTCTTT.

The V call is TRBV5-4, the J call TRBJ2-7; weak D call: TRBD2 (6 bases). This CDR3 is 16 amino acids long. CDR1 and CDR2 (germline): SGHNT, YYREEE (reference sequence). V was cut by 4 bases and J by 5 bases, with 22 bases left in between. CDR3 sequence (DNA): TGTGCCAGCAGCCTCGGAGGGACTCCTAATCCCCACGAGCAGTACTTC. Amino acids: CASSLGGTPNPHEQYF.

The chain carries TRBV5-1 and TRBJ1-3; D may be TRBD1 (6 bases). Germline values: CDR1 SGHRS, CDR2 YFSETQ. The V gene lost 4 bases and the J gene lost 3 bases, with 11 bases spanning the gap. This CDR3 spans 14 amino acids. The chain's CDR3 is CASSEGGVGNTIYF. The CDR3 DNA reads as TGCGCCAGCAGCGAAGGGGGGGTTGGAAACACCATATATTTT.

This sequence joins TRBV2 and TRBJ1-5, with TRBD1 matching 7 bases. Trimming at V came to 6 bases and at J to 3 bases, leaving 5 bases not matched to a gene. CDR3 length: 14 residues. The V gene's germline CDR1 is SNHLY and CDR2 FYNNEI. The CDR3 region has the DNA TGTGCCAGCAGCGGACAGGCTTACAATCAGCCCCAGCATTTT. Protein sequence: CASSGQAYNQPQHF.

This chain links TRBV5-6 with TRBJ2-3, with D perhaps TRBD2 (5 bases). Trimming stripped 4 bases from V and 1 base from J, with 16 bases between. The CDR3 extends over 16 amino acids. Germline CDR1 reads SGHDT; CDR2 reads YYEEEE. The CDR3 nucleotides read TGTGCCAGCAGCCGGTGGGGAGTGGGCCGCACAGATACGCAGTATTTT. Residues: CASSRWGVGRTDTQYF.

The chain links TRBV19 to TRBJ2-6; D possibly corresponds to TRBD2 (5 bases). There are 17 residues in the CDR3. The V gene's germline CDR1 is LNHDA and CDR2 SQIVND (reference sequence). V lost 7 bases, J lost 1 base, and 17 bases lay in between. The CDR3 nucleotides read TGTGCCAGTACCCGGGCAGAGGGTTGGTCTGGGGCCAACGTCCTGACTTTC. Translation: CASTRAEGWSGANVLTF.